The 17 T cell receptor beta chains listed next were all sequenced from one sample in a study of blood T cells in healthy people across ages. Combining a sample-barcoded 5' primer with a J-beta primer mix, a second PCR ran for 7 to 11 cycles. TCRdb used MiXCR to reprocess the 5' RACE reads, holding one entry per CDR3 protein. The sample lists 800,000 to 950,000 distinct CDR3 sequences, 25% to 30% occurring once. This same sample was also part of a study on T cells of mothers and their children.

What was sequenced was blood. All receptors derive from a middle-aged woman in good health.

For the CDR3, the DNA is TGTGCCAGCAGCTCCCCGGGGTTGTTCAGGGGGCGAAAGGACGACACTGAAGCTTTCTTT. Residues: CASSSPGLFRGRKDDTEAFF. The V call is TRBV7-2, the J call TRBJ1-1; 8 bases align to TRBD1. V gave up 4 bases and J gave up 3 bases; unmatched junction bases: 22. Germline V lookup: CDR1 SGHTA, CDR2 FQGNSA. This CDR3 region has 20 residues.

Details on this clonotype: A much bigger clone sits one base away, suggesting this may be a read error. The V gene is TRBV6-5, the J gene TRBJ2-5, with 12 bases matching TRBD1. The J call may be mistaken, given a closer DNA end match to TRBJ2-7. Germline V gives CDR1 MNHEY, CDR2 SVGAGI. The CDR3 runs 14 residues. This CDR3 reads CASSGTGGSDEQYF. For the CDR3, the DNA is TGTGCCAGCAGTGGGACAGGGGGCAGCGACGAGCAGTACTTC.

Turning to this clonotype: This may be a read error: a much more frequent sequence differs by one nucleotide. This chain links TRBV7-8 with TRBJ2-5, with D perhaps matching TRBD1 or TRBD2 (5 bases each). CDR1 and CDR2 (germline): SGHVS, FQNEAQ. The CDR3 runs 15 residues. The CDR3 loop reads CAGSPTHRPGQTQYF. In DNA, the CDR3 is TGTGCCGGCAGCCCAACCCATAGGCCGGGGCAGACCCAGTACTTC.

This clonotype has more than one count but fewer than ten. This chain joins TRBV12-3 or TRBV12-4 and TRBJ1-1; maybe TRBD1 (5 bases). There are 13 residues in the CDR3. Trimming pared 7 bases from V and 8 bases from J, leaving 17 bases between. The chain's CDR3 is CASTRVGQQEAFF. DNA for the CDR3: TGTGCCAGCACCAGAGTAGGACAACAAGAAGCTTTCTTT.

J is TRBJ1-6 and V is TRBV4-3; D gene ambiguous. From germline, CDR1 is LGHNA and CDR2 YSLEER. The germline V and J ends were trimmed by 0 bases and 7 bases, with 7 bases remaining between them. The CDR3 covers 14 residues. The CDR3 reads CASSQDKGNSPLHF. For the CDR3, the DNA is TGCGCCAGCAGCCAAGATAAGGGCAATTCACCCCTCCACTTT.

In its sample, this clonotype was seen many times. V and J are TRBV29-1 and TRBJ2-1; D not certain. CDR1 is SQVTM, CDR2 ANQGSEA, per germline. This CDR3 is 13 amino acids long. Trimming pared 5 bases from V and 7 bases from J, leaving 15 bases between. CDR3 residues: CSVLPTYGNEQFF. The CDR3 region has the DNA TGCAGCGTTCTGCCTACTTACGGGAATGAGCAGTTCTTC.

This clonotype came up many times. The chain has TRBV7-8 and TRBJ2-1, with D perhaps TRBD2 (5 bases). The CDR3 runs to 15 residues. V lost 0 bases, J lost 7 bases, and 13 bases lay in between. The V gene's germline CDR1 is SGHVS and CDR2 FQNEAQ. The CDR3 here is CASSLASGGDNEQFF. The CDR3 bases are TGTGCCAGCAGCTTAGCGAGCGGTGGTGATAATGAGCAGTTCTTC.

This clonotype was detected many times. The V and J genes are TRBV20-1 and TRBJ2-7; 12 bases agree with TRBD2. There are 14 residues in the CDR3. V lost 3 bases, J lost 5 bases, and 5 bases stayed unmatched. Germline V gene data show CDR1 as DFQATT and CDR2 as SNEGSKA (reference sequence). The CDR3 DNA sequence: TGCAGTGCTAGGGCTAGCGGGGGGGCCGACGAGCAGTACTTC. This sequence encodes CSARASGGADEQYF.

The J gene is TRBJ1-5, the V gene TRBV21-1; the table's D call of TRBD1 was not tested on the DNA. TRBV21-1 is termed a pseudogene. CDR3 length: 17 amino acids. The CDR3 nucleotides read TGTGCCAGCAGCAAAGAGAGCATAGGGGGGCGCAATCAGCCCCAGCATTTT. It is translated as CASSKESIGGRNQPQHF.

This chain links TRBV29-1 with TRBJ1-6, with D possibly TRBD1 on 5 matching bases. The germline gives CDR1 SQVTM, CDR2 ANQGSEA. This CDR3 has 14 amino acids. V lost 2 bases to trimming and J lost 10 bases, with 15 bases between them. The CDR3 DNA is TGCAGCGTTGAATGTGTCAGGGCGATATCACCCCTCCACTTT. Translation: CSVECVRAISPLHF.

The chain combines TRBV11-3 with TRBJ2-3; 7 nucleotides match TRBD1. The junction had 7 bases not matched to a gene; V was cut back by 5 bases and J by 2 bases. The length of the CDR3 is 15 residues. In germline, CDR1 is SGHNT, CDR2 YENEEA. This chain's CDR3 is CASSQTGETTDTQYF. CDR3 coding DNA: TGTGCCAGCAGCCAAACAGGGGAGACCACAGATACGCAGTATTTT.

A remark on this clonotype: Its ends do not fully match the called genes, so a read error is possible. This chain links TRBV19 with TRBJ2-1, with 11 bases that match TRBD2. Germline V gene data show CDR1 as LNHDA and CDR2 as SQIVND (reference sequence). The CDR3 is 14 residues long. CDR3 DNA sequence: TGTGCCAGTAGAATAGCGGGGGGGCCCAATGAGCAGTTCTTC. Translation gives CASRIAGGPNEQFF.

This chain links TRBV20-1 with TRBJ2-1; D may correspond to TRBD1 or TRBD2 (5 bases each). Germline loops: CDR1 DFQATT, CDR2 SNEGSKA (reference sequence). The CDR3 totals 13 residues. Trimming stripped 5 bases from V and 7 bases from J, with 15 bases between. The CDR3 DNA is TGCAGTGCTGTCGAAGCCAGGGAGAATGAGCAGTTCTTC. This gives the protein CSAVEARENEQFF.

A few counts support this clonotype. The V call is TRBV6-1, the J call TRBJ1-2, with D hard to call. Trimming pared 9 bases from V and 2 bases from J, leaving 7 bases between. Germline CDR1 is MNHNS and CDR2 is SASEGT. The CDR3 loop spans 11 amino acids. CDR3 nucleotides: TGTGCCAGTAGGATCAACTATGGCTACACCTTC. Translating it yields CASRINYGYTF.

This clonotype showed up just a few times. V is TRBV28 and J is TRBJ2-3, with 7 bases matching TRBD2. The germline gives CDR1 MDHEN, CDR2 SYDVKM. With 3 bases clipped from V and 4 bases from J, the junction kept 13 bases outside the gene matches. CDR3 length equals 17 residues. CDR3: CASSLSCGGRIPDTQYF. The CDR3 DNA sequence: TGTGCCAGCAGTTTGTCTTGCGGGGGACGCATTCCAGATACGCAGTATTTT.

J is TRBJ2-6 and V is TRBV7-2; D may be TRBD2 (6 bases). Looked up from germline, CDR1 is SGHTA and CDR2 is FQGNSA. Trimming took 2 bases from V and 0 from J, leaving 20 bases between them. CDR3 length equals 20 residues. DNA for the CDR3: TGTGCCAGCAGCTTATGGGGGGTCATTCCCATATACTCTGGGGCCAACGTCCTGACTTTC. Encoded protein: CASSLWGVIPIYSGANVLTF.

Ten or more counts support this clonotype. The chain employs TRBV4-1 and TRBJ1-2; D uncertain. The ends were cut back, 2 bases at V and 4 bases at J, with 8 bases in the middle. Germline V CDR1 and CDR2: MGHRA, YSYEKL. The CDR3 consists of 13 residues. CDR3: CASSQLGFYGYTF. The CDR3 region has the DNA TGCGCCAGCAGCCAACTGGGCTTCTATGGCTACACCTTC.